What follows are 13 T cell receptor beta chains derived from one specimen sequenced in a study of regulatory T cells. Whole-study findings and limits: Hydrophobic residues at CDR3 positions 6 and 7 were enriched in conventional CD4+ T cells of CD3G-deficient patients.

These receptors are not linked to any known antigen. The PCR used 52 TRBV and 13 TRBJ primers. Assay: immunoSEQ multiplex PCR; the TCRdb copy retains only in-frame clones and omits some. The top ten clones hold around 8.6% of a sample with approximately 18,000 clones, 80% to 90% of them seen once. The sequenced material came from conventional CD4+ T cells sorted from blood. These receptor sequences come from a young adult with CD3G deficiency.

About this clone: At the DNA level, this CDR3 is encoded by other sequences in the same sample as well. V is TRBV20-1 and J is TRBJ1-1; no firm D call. Deletions cut 1 base from V and 1 base from J, with 1 base between. CDR3 length: 11 amino acids. CDR1 and CDR2 (germline): DFQATT, SNEGSKA (reference sequence). In DNA, the CDR3 is TGCAGTGCTAGAGGGAACACTGAAGCTTTCTTT. Its protein product is CSARGNTEAFF.

The chain carries TRBV11-2 and TRBJ1-6; tentative D call: TRBD1 (5 bases). The CDR3 is made up of 14 amino acids. V was cut by 1 base and J by 9 bases, with 10 bases left in between. The germline V gene encodes CDR1 SGHAT and CDR2 FQNNGV. This CDR3 reads CASSLVGGSSPLHF. Here the CDR3 DNA reads TGTGCCAGCAGCTTAGTTGGGGGATCTTCACCCCTCCACTTT.

The V call is TRBV6-1, the J call TRBJ1-1; no definite D call. From germline, CDR1 is MNHNS and CDR2 SASEGT. The CDR3 extends over 14 amino acids. V lost 2 bases to trimming and J lost 8 bases, with 15 bases between them. CDR3 sequence (DNA): TGTGCCAGCAGTGAATGGGTTGGCATACGCGAAGCTTTCTTT. Translating it yields CASSEWVGIREAFF.

The V and J genes are TRBV6-1 and TRBJ1-1; D is uncertain. The CDR3 loop spans 15 amino acids. From germline, CDR1 is MNHNS and CDR2 SASEGT. Trimming left V 3 bases short and J 7 bases short, with 18 bases between. Here the CDR3 DNA reads TGTGCCAGCAGTGATGCTGCCAAAGGAGCCTTTGAAGCTTTCTTT. Protein product: CASSDAAKGAFEAFF.

The J gene is TRBJ1-1, the V gene TRBV18, with a possible D match to TRBD1 (6 bases). The CDR3 sequence is 14 residues long. The germline gives CDR1 KGHSH, CDR2 LQKENI. Trimming stripped 4 bases from V and 3 bases from J, with 12 bases between. CDR3 residues: CASSLGQPYTEAFF. As DNA, the CDR3 is TGTGCCAGCTCACTCGGACAGCCCTACACTGAAGCTTTCTTT.

J is TRBJ2-3 and V is TRBV7-2, with 8 bases that match TRBD1. CDR1 is SGHTA, CDR2 FQGNSA, per germline. The CDR3 spans 13 residues. The trim removed 3 bases at V and 6 bases at J, leaving 2 bases unmatched. CDR3 in DNA: TGTGCCAGCAGCTTGGACAGGGCGGATACGCAGTATTTT. Translated, it gives CASSLDRADTQYF.

The rearrangement links TRBV6-6 to TRBJ1-1; 7 bases align to TRBD1. The CDR3 loop spans 12 amino acids. The germline gives CDR1 MNHNY, CDR2 SVGAGI (reference sequence). The V and J ends lost 1 base and 11 bases, in that order; junction bases with no gene match: 4. This CDR3 is CASSYYRGRAFF. The CDR3 bases are TGTGCCAGCAGTTACTACAGGGGTAGGGCTTTCTTT.

This chain connects TRBV5-1 to TRBJ2-3; D possibly corresponds to TRBD2 (7 bases). The germline V gene has CDR1 SGHRS and CDR2 YFSETQ. Trimming stripped 4 bases from V and 1 base from J, with 22 bases between. The CDR3 spans 18 residues. The DNA of the CDR3 is TGCGCCAGCAGCCCCTCGGGGGGCCCCCCCATCGGCACAGATACGCAGTATTTT. As protein: CASSPSGGPPIGTDTQYF.

The chain has TRBV28 and TRBJ2-7; the match to TRBD1 covers 8 bases. CDR1 is MDHEN and CDR2 is SYDVKM in the germline V gene. The CDR3 length is 15 residues. V trimming: 4 bases; J trimming: 5 bases; junction bases outside the gene matches: 10. The CDR3 region is CASSSPGQVIDEQYF. CDR3 DNA: TGTGCCAGCAGTTCGCCGGGACAGGTGATCGACGAGCAGTACTTC.

This rearrangement joins TRBV28 to TRBJ2-1; 8 bases match TRBD1. CDR3 size: 17 residues. V trimming: 6 bases; J trimming: 1 base; junction bases outside the gene matches: 11. Germline V gene data show CDR1 as MDHEN and CDR2 as SYDVKM. DNA for the CDR3: TGTGCCAGCAGGGATGGACAGGGCCTAAGGTCCTACAATGAGCAGTTCTTC. This translates into CASRDGQGLRSYNEQFF.

The chain employs TRBV27 and TRBJ2-6; D unclear. Trimming shortened V by 3 bases and J by 3 bases, and 0 bases separated the two germline ends. The CDR3 runs to 12 residues. CDR1 is MNHEY, CDR2 SMNVEV, per germline (reference sequence). CDR3 amino acids: CASSFGANVLTF. DNA for the CDR3: TGTGCCAGCAGTTTTGGGGCCAACGTCCTGACTTTC.

V usage is TRBV18 and J usage is TRBJ1-2, with no clear D. Germline assignment: CDR1 KGHSH and CDR2 LQKENI. The V gene lost 2 bases and the J gene lost 4 bases, with 11 bases spanning the gap. This CDR3 is built from 14 residues. This CDR3 is CASSPIPQSYGYTF. The CDR3, as DNA: TGTGCCAGCTCACCAATTCCACAGTCCTATGGCTACACCTTC.

This chain uses TRBV7-9 with TRBJ2-7; the D gene is possibly TRBD1 (8 bases). V dropped 5 bases and J dropped 7 bases, with 15 bases sitting between them. The CDR3 length is 13 residues. The germline gives CDR1 SEHNR, CDR2 FQNEAQ (reference sequence). CDR3 sequence: CASSAQGGTEQYF. CDR3 DNA sequence: TGTGCCAGCAGCGCACAGGGGGGGACTGAGCAGTACTTC.